A selection of T cell receptor beta chains follows, all from one sample in a study of blood T cell repertoires in COVID-19. Assay: immunoSEQ multiplex PCR; the TCRdb copy retains only in-frame clones and omits some. This table holds about 220,000 clones, 65% to 85% found once. What was sequenced was PBMCs or T cells enriched from blood (not recorded which). The receptors shown here come from a woman in her sixties who had recovered from COVID-19. The CDR3 runs from the conserved cysteine through the conserved F or W. A D gene is named only where the DNA matches it firmly. Clone size is stated in some rows and not others, as once, few, many or a class when expanded.

d_call clone_size j_call v_call cdr3_aa cdr3_nt
TRBD1 NA TRBJ2-2 TRBV7-6 CASSLGQGRVTGELFF TGTGCCAGCAGCTTAGGACAGGGTCGAGTCACCGGGGAGCTGTTTTTT
TRBD1 few TRBJ1-1 TRBV5-4 CASSRNRGNTEAFF TGTGCCAGCAGTCGAAACAGGGGGAACACTGAAGCTTTCTTT
NA NA TRBJ2-5 TRBV14 CASSQAGWYQETQYF TGTGCCAGCAGCCAAGCGGGTTGGTACCAAGAGACCCAGTACTTC
NA NA TRBJ1-1 TRBV25-1 CASSLPGGTEAFF TGTGCCAGCAGTCTACCTGGGGGGACTGAAGCTTTCTTT
TRBD2 NA TRBJ2-3 TRBV19 CASSIVGTSRQRTDTQYF TGTGCCAGTAGTATAGTCGGGACTAGCCGGCAACGCACAGATACGCAGTATTTT
NA NA TRBJ1-5 TRBV3-1/TRBV3-2 CASSLRQDSNQPQHF TGTGCCAGCAGCTTACGACAGGATAGCAATCAGCCCCAGCATTTT
TRBD2 NA TRBJ2-1 TRBV19 CASRNTGTSIYNEQFF TGTGCCAGTAGAAACACCGGGACTAGCATCTACAATGAGCAGTTCTTC
TRBD1 few TRBJ1-2 TRBV5-4 CASSSRTGGDAGYTF TGTGCCAGCAGCTCTCGGACAGGGGGGGACGCGGGCTACACCTTC
NA NA TRBJ1-5 TRBV21-1 CASSTQMNSNQPQHF TGTGCCAGCAGCACACAGATGAATAGCAATCAGCCCCAGCATTTT
NA NA TRBJ1-3 TRBV7-2 CASSLWGLAGSGNTIYF TGTGCCAGCAGCTTATGGGGACTTGCCGGCTCTGGAAACACCATATATTTT
NA once TRBJ1-6 TRBV2 CASSEGSGSPLHF TGTGCCAGCAGTGAGGGCAGTGGTTCACCCCTCCACTTT
NA NA TRBJ1-2 TRBV19 CASTKNGGMLNYGYTF TGTGCCAGTACCAAAAATGGAGGGATGCTTAACTATGGCTACACCTTC
TRBD2 NA TRBJ2-3 TRBV7-9 CASSSTSGRTDTQYF TGTGCCAGCAGCTCTACTAGCGGGAGGACAGATACGCAGTATTTT
NA NA TRBJ2-1 TRBV11-1 CASSSTGRGYNEQFF TGTGCCAGCAGCTCCACAGGTCGAGGATACAATGAGCAGTTCTTC
TRBD1 NA TRBJ2-7 TRBV6-5 CASSSRQGLSYEQYF TGTGCCAGCAGTTCCCGACAGGGCCTCTCCTACGAGCAGTACTTC
TRBD1 NA TRBJ1-4 TRBV29-1 CSVGGTGESNEKLFF TGCAGCGTTGGTGGGACAGGGGAGAGTAATGAAAAACTGTTTTTT
NA few TRBJ2-1 TRBV5-4 CASSLGLSNNEQFF TGTGCCAGCAGCTTGGGACTGTCCAACAATGAGCAGTTCTTC
TRBD1 NA TRBJ1-1 TRBV12-3/TRBV12-4 CASRTGALRAFF TGTGCCAGCAGGACAGGGGCATTGAGGGCTTTCTTT
TRBD1 NA TRBJ2-7 TRBV6-5 CASSYSGQGVGYEQYF TGTGCCAGCAGTTACTCCGGACAGGGGGTTGGTTACGAGCAGTACTTC
NA NA TRBJ1-3 TRBV6-5 CASSSRSSGNTIYF TGTGCCAGCAGTTCCCGGTCCTCTGGAAACACCATATATTTT
TRBD1 NA TRBJ2-3 TRBV2 CASQGQGYSGTQYF TGTGCCAGCCAAGGACAGGGCTACAGCGGTACGCAGTATTTT
TRBD1 NA TRBJ1-6 TRBV15 CATSGGQNYNSPLHF TGTGCCACCAGCGGGGGACAGAATTATAATTCACCCCTCCACTTT
TRBD1 once TRBJ2-5 TRBV11-2 CASSETGGETQYF TGTGCCAGCAGCGAAACAGGGGGCGAGACCCAGTACTTC
TRBD1 NA TRBJ1-3 TRBV27 CASRAPEGAGGNTIYF TGTGCCAGCAGAGCCCCCGAGGGGGCGGGAGGAAACACCATATATTTT
TRBD1 NA TRBJ2-3 TRBV7-2 CASSPGQGAGDTQYF TGTGCCAGCAGCCCGGGGCAGGGGGCGGGAGATACGCAGTATTTT
NA NA TRBJ2-7 TRBV2 CASGGQPYEQYF TGTGCCAGCGGGGGACAACCCTACGAGCAGTACTTC
TRBD1 NA TRBJ1-5 TRBV19 CASSINPGGRVQHF TGTGCCAGTAGTATTAACCCAGGGGGCCGAGTCCAGCATTTT
NA NA TRBJ2-7 TRBV6-5 CASSSLNRAYEQYF TGTGCCAGCAGTTCTCTCAACAGGGCCTACGAGCAGTACTTC
NA NA TRBJ1-2 TRBV6-1 CASSEGVWGSVYGYTF TGTGCCAGCAGTGAAGGGGTTTGGGGCAGTGTCTATGGCTACACCTTC
NA once TRBJ1-2 TRBV11-3 CASSLATGDGYTF TGTGCCAGCAGCTTAGCGACGGGGGATGGCTACACCTTC
NA NA TRBJ2-3 TRBV11-3 CASSMEGASTDTQYF TGTGCCAGCAGCATGGAAGGGGCGAGCACAGATACGCAGTATTTT
NA NA TRBJ1-1 TRBV7-3 CASSSTGANTEAFF TGTGCCAGCAGCTCGACAGGAGCGAACACTGAAGCTTTCTTT
TRBD1 NA TRBJ1-2 TRBV7-8 CASSLQGARGYTF TGTGCCAGCAGCTTGCAGGGGGCGAGGGGCTACACCTTC
NA NA TRBJ1-5 TRBV2 CASSPGMGHSQPQHF TGTGCCAGCAGTCCAGGGATGGGCCACAGTCAGCCCCAGCATTTT
NA NA TRBJ1-2 TRBV15 CATSRDQYGYTF TGTGCCACCAGCAGAGACCAGTATGGCTACACCTTC
TRBD2 NA TRBJ2-1 TRBV7-6 CASSPRGSGGSSYNEQFF TGTGCCAGCAGCCCGAGAGGAAGCGGGGGCAGCTCCTACAATGAGCAGTTCTTC
NA NA TRBJ1-6 TRBV4-3 CASSQDPVYNSPLHF TGCGCCAGCAGCCAAGACCCGGTTTATAATTCACCCCTCCACTTT
NA NA TRBJ1-2 TRBV4-2 CASSQDVAGHYGYTF TGTGCCAGCAGCCAAGACGTCGCGGGCCACTATGGCTACACCTTC
TRBD1 NA TRBJ1-2 TRBV2 CASTPQTGNYGYTF TGTGCCAGCACCCCCCAGACAGGGAACTATGGCTACACCTTC
TRBD2 NA TRBJ2-1 TRBV14 CASSTSGGGEQFF TGTGCCAGCAGTACTAGCGGGGGGGGAGAGCAGTTCTTC
NA NA TRBJ1-1 TRBV6-4 CASSVKKGDTEAFF TGTGCCAGCAGTGTGAAGAAGGGGGACACTGAAGCTTTCTTT
TRBD1 once TRBJ1-2 TRBV4-1 CASSQDDRPRTGHFYGYTF TGCGCCAGCAGCCAAGATGACCGCCCGCGGACAGGGCACTTCTATGGCTACACCTTC
NA NA TRBJ2-7 TRBV6-5 CASSYSTGETLDEQYF TGTGCCAGCAGTTACTCGACGGGGGAAACGCTTGACGAGCAGTACTTC
TRBD2 NA TRBJ2-3 TRBV5-4 CASSPGGALTDTQYF TGTGCCAGCAGCCCCGGGGGGGCCCTCACAGATACGCAGTATTTT
TRBD1 NA TRBJ2-2 TRBV2 CASSGFDRVTGELFF TGTGCCAGCAGTGGCTTTGACAGGGTCACCGGGGAGCTGTTTTTT
NA NA TRBJ1-6 TRBV5-1 CASSLGGLDSYNSPLHF TGCGCCAGCAGCTTGGGCGGCCTTGACTCCTATAATTCACCCCTCCACTTT
TRBD1 NA TRBJ2-7 TRBV5-6 CASSSRQGGYEQYF TGTGCCAGCAGCTCAAGACAGGGGGGGTACGAGCAGTACTTC
NA NA TRBJ2-2 TRBV5-8 CASSFQGNTGELFF TGTGCCAGCAGCTTCCAGGGTAACACCGGGGAGCTGTTTTTT
TRBD1 once TRBJ2-7 TRBV7-2 CASSLAGTEGYEQYF TGTGCCAGCAGCTTAGCCGGGACAGAAGGCTACGAGCAGTACTTC
NA NA TRBJ2-1 TRBV3-1/TRBV3-2 CASSQDSASDNEQFF TGTGCCAGCAGCCAAGATAGCGCCTCTGACAATGAGCAGTTCTTC